These T cell receptor beta chains were read from a single sample in a study of neurological immune-mediated disorders. MiXCR, applied by TCRdb to the 5' RACE reads, yields one record per CDR3 protein. This table holds 77,000 or so distinct CDR3 sequences, approximately 9.4% found once. The sample comprised PBMCs. The origin of the receptors is a middle-aged man in good health. Each CDR3 is given with its conserved first and last residue. D genes are given only for firm matches. Clone size is shown for a subset of rows, as once, few, many or a class of expanded clone.

CDR3 DNA: TGTGCCAGCTCACCACAGGCTAGCGGGATCGACGAGCAGTACTTC
CDR3 protein: CASSPQASGIDEQYF
clone size: once
D gene: TRBD2
V gene: TRBV18
J gene: TRBJ2-7

CDR3 DNA: TGCGCCAGCAGCCAACAGAATACGCAGTATTTT
CDR3 protein: CASSQQNTQYF
clone size: many
D gene: NA
V gene: TRBV5-1
J gene: TRBJ2-3

CDR3 DNA: TGTGCCAGCAGCTTATCGGGCGGAAGCTCCTACAATGAGCAGTTCTTC
CDR3 protein: CASSLSGGSSYNEQFF
clone size: many
D gene: NA
V gene: TRBV7-3
J gene: TRBJ2-1

CDR3 DNA: TGTGCCAGCAGCTTGGGGGCTGAGACCCAGTACTTC
CDR3 protein: CASSLGAETQYF
clone size: many
D gene: NA
V gene: TRBV5-5
J gene: TRBJ2-5

CDR3 DNA: TGTGCCACCAGTGATCCTGACTCCCGCGGCTACACCTTC
CDR3 protein: CATSDPDSRGYTF
clone size: many
D gene: NA
V gene: TRBV24-1
J gene: TRBJ1-2

CDR3 DNA: TGCAGTGCAGCTAGCGGGGGGGCCACAGATACGCAGTATTTT
CDR3 protein: CSAASGGATDTQYF
clone size: many
D gene: TRBD2
V gene: TRBV20-1
J gene: TRBJ2-3

CDR3 DNA: TGTGCCAGCAGCCCGTCGTGGGATACGCAGTATTTT
CDR3 protein: CASSPSWDTQYF
clone size: many
D gene: NA
V gene: TRBV7-2
J gene: TRBJ2-3

CDR3 DNA: TGTGCCAGCAGGCCGACAGGATTCAACACTGAAGCTTTCTTT
CDR3 protein: CASRPTGFNTEAFF
clone size: many
D gene: NA
V gene: TRBV11-2
J gene: TRBJ1-1

CDR3 DNA: TGTGCCAGCAGCTGGATGGGGACTAGCGGGTACGAGCAGTACTTC
CDR3 protein: CASSWMGTSGYEQYF
clone size: many
D gene: TRBD2
V gene: TRBV5-4
J gene: TRBJ2-7

CDR3 DNA: TGTGCCAGCAGGGCGGGGGTTAGTTCCTACAATGAGCAGTTCTTC
CDR3 protein: CASRAGVSSYNEQFF
clone size: many
D gene: TRBD2
V gene: TRBV12-3/TRBV12-4
J gene: TRBJ2-1

CDR3 DNA: TGTGCCAGCAACGCGGGGACTAGCGCCTACAATGAGCAGTTCTTC
CDR3 protein: CASNAGTSAYNEQFF
clone size: many
D gene: TRBD2
V gene: TRBV7-2
J gene: TRBJ2-1

CDR3 DNA: TGTGCCAGCAGCTACAGGCGGCTGGCTGGGGCCAACGTCCTGACTTTC
CDR3 protein: CASSYRRLAGANVLTF
clone size: many
D gene: NA
V gene: TRBV7-9
J gene: TRBJ2-6

CDR3 DNA: TGTGCCAGCAGTGCCTTTAGGACTAGCGGGGTTACAGATACGCAGTATTTT
CDR3 protein: CASSAFRTSGVTDTQYF
clone size: many
D gene: TRBD2
V gene: TRBV12-3/TRBV12-4
J gene: TRBJ2-3

CDR3 DNA: TGTGCCAGCAGGGGGGCGAACACTGAAGCTTTCTTT
CDR3 protein: CASRGANTEAFF
clone size: many
D gene: NA
V gene: TRBV28
J gene: TRBJ1-1

CDR3 DNA: TGCGCCAGCAGCTATGCAGGGCCAAAAGAGACCCAGTACTTC
CDR3 protein: CASSYAGPKETQYF
clone size: many
D gene: NA
V gene: TRBV5-1
J gene: TRBJ2-5

CDR3 DNA: TGTGCCAGCAGCTTATCGAGGACTAGCGACAATGAGCAGTTCTTC
CDR3 protein: CASSLSRTSDNEQFF
clone size: many
D gene: TRBD2
V gene: TRBV7-3
J gene: TRBJ2-1

CDR3 DNA: TGCGCCAGCAGCCATTTCGGAGGGGACACTGAAGCTTTCTTT
CDR3 protein: CASSHFGGDTEAFF
clone size: many
D gene: NA
V gene: TRBV5-1
J gene: TRBJ1-1

CDR3 DNA: TGTGCCAGCAGTTTCAGGGGGCCCCTCTACGAGCAGTACTTC
CDR3 protein: CASSFRGPLYEQYF
clone size: many
D gene: TRBD1
V gene: TRBV12-3/TRBV12-4
J gene: TRBJ2-7

CDR3 DNA: TGCGCCAGCAGCCACATCATGGGTCCGACTCAAGAGACCCAGTACTTC
CDR3 protein: CASSHIMGPTQETQYF
clone size: many
D gene: NA
V gene: TRBV5-1
J gene: TRBJ2-5

CDR3 DNA: TGTGCCAGCACCGGACAGGGGAGATACGAGCAGTACTTC
CDR3 protein: CASTGQGRYEQYF
clone size: many
D gene: TRBD1
V gene: TRBV3-1
J gene: TRBJ2-7

CDR3 DNA: TGTGCCAGCACCCAAGGCGGAGGGGGCAACACCGGGGAGCTGTTTTTT
CDR3 protein: CASTQGGGGNTGELFF
clone size: many
D gene: NA
V gene: TRBV6-1
J gene: TRBJ2-2

CDR3 DNA: TGTGCCAGCAGGGGAGACGGGGGCGGGGGGGACACAGATACGCAGTATTTT
CDR3 protein: CASRGDGGGGDTDTQYF
clone size: many
D gene: TRBD2
V gene: TRBV6-1
J gene: TRBJ2-3

CDR3 DNA: TGTGCCAGCAGTTTAAACGGGATTAATGGCTACACCTTC
CDR3 protein: CASSLNGINGYTF
clone size: many
D gene: NA
V gene: TRBV28
J gene: TRBJ1-2

CDR3 DNA: TGCAGTGCTAGCTCTGCAGGGCGGGACAATGAGCAGTTCTTC
CDR3 protein: CSASSAGRDNEQFF
clone size: many
D gene: NA
V gene: TRBV20-1
J gene: TRBJ2-1

CDR3 DNA: TGTGCCTGGAGTGTACTACGCCTGTATAATTCACCCCTCCACTTT
CDR3 protein: CAWSVLRLYNSPLHF
clone size: many
D gene: NA
V gene: TRBV30
J gene: TRBJ1-6

CDR3 DNA: TGTGCCAGCAGGCCCCCTGGCAATCAGCCCCAGCATTTT
CDR3 protein: CASRPPGNQPQHF
clone size: many
D gene: NA
V gene: TRBV6-5
J gene: TRBJ1-5

CDR3 DNA: TGTGCCAGCAGCTTAGAGGGGATCGGTCATCAGCCCCAGCATTTT
CDR3 protein: CASSLEGIGHQPQHF
clone size: many
D gene: NA
V gene: TRBV6-1
J gene: TRBJ1-5

CDR3 DNA: TGTGCCAGCAGTTACCTGGTCGGGATCAATCAGCCCCAGCATTTT
CDR3 protein: CASSYLVGINQPQHF
clone size: many
D gene: NA
V gene: TRBV6-5
J gene: TRBJ1-5

CDR3 DNA: TGTGCCAGCAGTTATCAACTAGCGGGGGTAGAGACCCAGTACTTC
CDR3 protein: CASSYQLAGVETQYF
clone size: many
D gene: TRBD2
V gene: TRBV6-5
J gene: TRBJ2-5

CDR3 DNA: TGTGCCAGCAGTTTCGGACAGGGAGGTGGGGAGCAGTACTTC
CDR3 protein: CASSFGQGGGEQYF
clone size: many
D gene: TRBD1
V gene: TRBV12-3/TRBV12-4
J gene: TRBJ2-7

CDR3 DNA: TGTGCCAGCATCCAAGAGCTACGAGTACCCGGGGAGCTGTTTTTT
CDR3 protein: CASIQELRVPGELFF
clone size: many
D gene: NA
V gene: TRBV7-2
J gene: TRBJ2-2

CDR3 DNA: TGCAGTGCTAGACCCGGATGGTCCAACAATGAGCAGTTCTTC
CDR3 protein: CSARPGWSNNEQFF
clone size: many
D gene: NA
V gene: TRBV20-1
J gene: TRBJ2-1

CDR3 DNA: TGCGCCAGCAGCTTTGCGGGCCACGGGACAAGCTCCTACGAGCAGTACTTC
CDR3 protein: CASSFAGHGTSSYEQYF
clone size: many
D gene: NA
V gene: TRBV5-1
J gene: TRBJ2-7

CDR3 DNA: TGCAGCGTTGAGAGGACAGGGGGCAGCGAGACCCAGTACTTC
CDR3 protein: CSVERTGGSETQYF
clone size: many
D gene: TRBD1
V gene: TRBV29-1
J gene: TRBJ2-5

CDR3 DNA: TGTGCCAGTAGTATAGTGCGGGGATCGAACACCGGGGAGCTGTTTTTT
CDR3 protein: CASSIVRGSNTGELFF
clone size: many
D gene: NA
V gene: TRBV19
J gene: TRBJ2-2

CDR3 DNA: TGTGCCAGCAGCTTAGCCCAGGGGGCGCACACCGGGGAGCTGTTTTTT
CDR3 protein: CASSLAQGAHTGELFF
clone size: many
D gene: TRBD1
V gene: TRBV7-2
J gene: TRBJ2-2

CDR3 DNA: TGCAGTGCTAGAGATCCCTCAGGGGCGGGAGAGAACAATGAGCAGTTCTTC
CDR3 protein: CSARDPSGAGENNEQFF
clone size: many
D gene: NA
V gene: TRBV20-1
J gene: TRBJ2-1

CDR3 DNA: TGTGCCAGCAGCGAAAACTCCTACAATGAGCAGTTCTTC
CDR3 protein: CASSENSYNEQFF
clone size: many
D gene: NA
V gene: TRBV7-9
J gene: TRBJ2-1

CDR3 DNA: TGTGCCAGCAGAGTTCGGTCGTCCGAGCGCGACGAGCAGTACTTC
CDR3 protein: CASRVRSSERDEQYF
clone size: NA
D gene: NA
V gene: TRBV6-2/TRBV6-3
J gene: TRBJ2-7

CDR3 DNA: TGTGCCAGCAGCTTAGCGGGGCTCCCCCTCCACTTT
CDR3 protein: CASSLAGLPLHF
clone size: many
D gene: NA
V gene: TRBV7-2
J gene: TRBJ1-6

CDR3 DNA: TGTGCCAGCAGCAAGACTAGGCAAGAGACCCAGTACTTC
CDR3 protein: CASSKTRQETQYF
clone size: many
D gene: NA
V gene: TRBV28
J gene: TRBJ2-5

CDR3 DNA: TGTGCCAGCAGCGGGTCTACCTACGAGCAGTACTTC
CDR3 protein: CASSGSTYEQYF
clone size: many
D gene: NA
V gene: TRBV3-1
J gene: TRBJ2-7

CDR3 DNA: TGTGCCAGCAGCAAGACAGTTAACACTGAAGCTTTCTTT
CDR3 protein: CASSKTVNTEAFF
clone size: many
D gene: NA
V gene: TRBV7-9
J gene: TRBJ1-1

CDR3 DNA: TGTGCCAGCAGTTACGGGGACGGAAGAACTGGCTACACCTTC
CDR3 protein: CASSYGDGRTGYTF
clone size: NA
D gene: NA
V gene: TRBV6-2/TRBV6-3
J gene: TRBJ1-2

CDR3 DNA: TGTGCCAGCAGCTTCGGGACAGGGGGCCAAAACATTCAGTACTTC
CDR3 protein: CASSFGTGGQNIQYF
clone size: NA
D gene: TRBD1
V gene: TRBV11-3
J gene: TRBJ2-4

CDR3 DNA: TGTGCCAGCAGTACACTCGACAGGGAGGATACGCAGTATTTT
CDR3 protein: CASSTLDREDTQYF
clone size: few
D gene: TRBD1
V gene: TRBV6-1
J gene: TRBJ2-3

CDR3 DNA: TGCGCCAGCAGCTTGGGCGGGTCAGATACGCAGTATTTT
CDR3 protein: CASSLGGSDTQYF
clone size: many
D gene: NA
V gene: TRBV5-1
J gene: TRBJ2-3

CDR3 DNA: TGCGCCAGCAGCCCGGGGGGTAGCGGGGCAAGAGAGACCCAGTACTTC
CDR3 protein: CASSPGGSGARETQYF
clone size: many
D gene: TRBD2
V gene: TRBV5-1
J gene: TRBJ2-5

CDR3 DNA: TGTGCCAGCCGACCGGGGGAAACTAGCAATCAGCCCCAGCATTTT
CDR3 protein: CASRPGETSNQPQHF
clone size: many
D gene: NA
V gene: TRBV2
J gene: TRBJ1-5